Below, 10 T cell receptor beta chains from the same sample are listed, as sequenced in a study of T cell responses to AZD1222 COVID-19 vaccine. Produced via immunoSEQ multiplex PCR; TCRdb's table is partial and in-frame only. This table has roughly 70,000 clones, roughly 84% appearing once. This material consisted of peripheral blood, taken on day 0 of AZD1222 vaccination. These receptors all come from an adult in good health.

The rearrangement links TRBV15 to TRBJ2-3; unclear D gene. Germline CDR1 LNHNV, CDR2 YYDKDF (reference sequence). The CDR3 runs 15 residues. V lost 6 bases and J lost 2, with 15 bases in between. DNA of the CDR3: TGTGCCACCAGTGCAAGGGCCGACCTCACAGATACGCAGTATTTT. Translated: CATSARADLTDTQYF.

The V gene is TRBV28, the J gene TRBJ1-6; 9 nucleotides line up with TRBD1. The trim removed 11 bases at V and 8 bases at J, leaving 10 bases unmatched. Germline V CDR1 and CDR2: MDHEN, SYDVKM. CDR3 length equals 14 residues. CDR3 DNA: TGTGCCGGAGGCGGGACAGGGATCGATTCACCCCTCCACTTT. This translates into CAGGGTGIDSPLHF.

This clone was seen once. The chain recombines TRBV2 with TRBJ2-3; 8 nucleotides line up with TRBD2. V lost 5 bases, J lost 6 bases, and 7 bases stayed unmatched. The CDR3 length is 14 residues. Germline V gene lookup returns CDR1 SNHLY and CDR2 FYNNEI. As DNA, the CDR3 is TGTGCCAGCAGTTGGAATAGCGGGACGGATACGCAGTATTTT. It specifies CASSWNSGTDTQYF.

The chain employs TRBV14 and TRBJ1-2, with a tentative D call TRBD1 (5 bases). Germline CDR1 and CDR2: SGHDN and FVKESK. Trimming stripped 4 bases from V and 6 bases from J, with 21 bases between. This CDR3 has 16 amino acids. CDR3 amino acids: CASSPYTGSQGHGYTF. In DNA form, the CDR3 reads TGTGCCAGCAGCCCATATACCGGGAGCCAGGGCCATGGCTACACCTTC. The full variable domain, with the rest looked up from reference TRBV14 and TRBJ1-2, is EAGVTQFPSHSVIEKGQTVTLRCDPISGHDNLYWYRRVMGKEIKFLLHFVKESKQDESGMPNNRFLAERTGGTYSTLKVQPAELEDSGVYFCASSPYTGSQGHGYTFGSGTRLTVV.

The rearrangement uses TRBV5-6 and TRBJ1-6; D gene unclear. CDR3 length: 15 residues. Between the trimmed V and J ends, which lost 0 bases and 7 bases, there was a span of 11 bases. CDR1 is SGHDT, CDR2 YYEEEE, per germline. CDR3 nucleotides: TGTGCCAGCAGCTTGGCGGAAGGGTGGAATTCACCCCTCCACTTT. This codes for CASSLAEGWNSPLHF.

This sequence joins TRBV28 and TRBJ2-3; D not certain. CDR1 and CDR2 (germline): MDHEN, SYDVKM. This CDR3 contains 13 residues. The V end lost 6 bases, the J end lost 2 bases, and 9 bases lay between the germline ends. The CDR3 is CASSDGSTDTQYF. The CDR3 DNA is TGTGCCAGCAGCGACGGATCCACAGATACGCAGTATTTT.

V and J are TRBV9 and TRBJ1-4; possible D gene TRBD1, 5 bases. Trimming removed 4 bases from V and 3 bases from J, with 13 bases in between. This CDR3 is built from 15 residues. CDR1 and CDR2 (germline): SGDLS, YYNGEE. In DNA, the CDR3 is TGTGCCAGCAGCCCCTGGGGGGAGTCTAATGAAAAACTGTTTTTT. Translating it yields CASSPWGESNEKLFF.

In this sample, this clone is medium-sized. V gene TRBV29-1 combines with J gene TRBJ2-7; 7 bases align to TRBD1. CDR1 and CDR2 (germline): SQVTM, ANQGSEA. The CDR3 spans 13 residues. The V gene end was trimmed by 5 bases and the J gene end by 4 bases; junction bases not matched to a gene: 8. The CDR3 coding sequence is TGCAGCGTTTCGAATCCACAGGGGTACGAGCAGTACTTC. The encoded protein is CSVSNPQGYEQYF.

This clone occurred a few times. The chain uses TRBV11-3 and TRBJ1-4; a possible D gene is TRBD1 (5 bases). In germline, CDR1 is SGHNT, CDR2 YENEEA. This CDR3 comprises 13 residues. V lost 5 bases and J 8 bases, leaving 12 bases between the germline ends. CDR3 region: CASSEERGEKLFF. In nucleotides, the CDR3 is TGTGCCAGCAGCGAGGAGAGGGGCGAAAAACTGTTTTTT. Full variable domain (outside the CDR3, taken from reference TRBV11-3 and TRBJ1-4): EAGVVQSPRYKIIEKKQPVAFWCNPISGHNTLYWYLQNLGQGPELLIRYENEEAVDDSQLPKDRFSAERLKGVDSTLKIQPAELGDSAVYLCASSEERGEKLFFGSGTQLSVL.

The J gene is TRBJ2-1, the V gene TRBV4-3, with TRBD1 identical over 9 bases. CDR1 and CDR2 (germline): LGHNA, YSLEER. The V gene end was trimmed by 1 base and the J gene end by 7 bases; junction bases not matched to a gene: 5. This CDR3 comprises 15 residues. This CDR3 reads CASSQGGTGRNEQFF. The CDR3 DNA follows: TGCGCCAGCAGCCAAGGAGGGACAGGGAGGAATGAGCAGTTCTTC.